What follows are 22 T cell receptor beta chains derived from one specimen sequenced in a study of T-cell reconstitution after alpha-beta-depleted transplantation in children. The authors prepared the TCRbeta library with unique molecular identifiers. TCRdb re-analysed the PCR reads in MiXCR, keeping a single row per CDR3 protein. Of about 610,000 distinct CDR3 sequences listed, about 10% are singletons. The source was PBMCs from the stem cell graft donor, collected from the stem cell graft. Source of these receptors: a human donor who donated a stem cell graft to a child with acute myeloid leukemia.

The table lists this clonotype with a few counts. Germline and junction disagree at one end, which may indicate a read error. CDR3 bases: TGTGCCAGCAGAGACTTACTCTCCTTCAATGAGCAGTTCTTC. Its protein product is CASRDLLSFNEQFF. V usage is TRBV6-2 or TRBV6-3 and J usage is TRBJ2-1, with D unresolved. CDR1 and CDR2 (germline): MNHEY, SVGEGT. The CDR3 runs to 14 residues.

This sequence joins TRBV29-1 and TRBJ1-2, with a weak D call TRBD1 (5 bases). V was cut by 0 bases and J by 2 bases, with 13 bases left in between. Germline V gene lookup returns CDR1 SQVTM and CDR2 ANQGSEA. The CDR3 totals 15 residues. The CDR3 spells CSVEEGGAQNYGYTF. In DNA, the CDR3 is TGCAGCGTTGAAGAGGGAGGGGCGCAGAACTATGGCTACACCTTC.

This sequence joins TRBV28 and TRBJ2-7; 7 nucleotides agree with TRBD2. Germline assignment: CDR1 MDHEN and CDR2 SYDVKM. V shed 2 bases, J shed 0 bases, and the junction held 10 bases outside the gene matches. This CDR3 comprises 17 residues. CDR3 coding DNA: TGTGCCAGCAGTTTAGCGCTGCGGCTAGCGGCCTCCTACGAGCAGTACTTC. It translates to CASSLALRLAASYEQYF.

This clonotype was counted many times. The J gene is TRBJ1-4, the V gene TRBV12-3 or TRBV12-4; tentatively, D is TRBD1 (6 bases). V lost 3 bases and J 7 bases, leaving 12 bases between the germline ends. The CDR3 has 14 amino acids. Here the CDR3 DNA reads TGTGCCAGCAGTTTCTCGGGGGCCGTTGAAAAACTGTTTTTT. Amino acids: CASSFSGAVEKLFF.

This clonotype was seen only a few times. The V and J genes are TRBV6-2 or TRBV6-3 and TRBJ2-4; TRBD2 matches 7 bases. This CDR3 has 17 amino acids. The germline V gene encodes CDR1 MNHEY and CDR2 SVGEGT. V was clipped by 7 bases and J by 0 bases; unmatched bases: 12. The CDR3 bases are TGTGCCAGCACCTCGGTCCTAGCGGTACTAGCCAAAAACATTCAGTACTTC. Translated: CASTSVLAVLAKNIQYF.

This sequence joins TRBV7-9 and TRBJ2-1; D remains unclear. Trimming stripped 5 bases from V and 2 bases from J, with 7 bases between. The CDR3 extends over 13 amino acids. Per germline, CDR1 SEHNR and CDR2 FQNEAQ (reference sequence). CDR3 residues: CASSLLTYNEQFF. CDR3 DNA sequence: TGTGCCAGCAGCCTGCTGACCTACAATGAGCAGTTCTTC.

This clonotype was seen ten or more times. The CDR3 reads CASSLLRNRPLPYYEQYF. The CDR3 coding sequence is TGTGCCAGCAGTTTATTGAGGAACAGGCCTCTACCCTACTACGAGCAGTACTTC. The J gene is TRBJ2-7, the V gene TRBV27; D is perhaps TRBD1 (5 bases). Germline CDR1 is MNHEY and CDR2 is SMNVEV (reference sequence). This CDR3 is 18 amino acids long. Deletions cut 1 base from V and 3 bases from J, with 22 bases between.

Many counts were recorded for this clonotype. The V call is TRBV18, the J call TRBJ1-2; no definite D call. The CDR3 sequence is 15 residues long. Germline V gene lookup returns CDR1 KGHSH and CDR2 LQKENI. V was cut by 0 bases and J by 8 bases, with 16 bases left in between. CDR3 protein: CASSPPQLLAEGYTF. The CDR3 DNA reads TGTGCCAGCTCACCACCGCAGTTATTGGCTGAAGGCTACACCTTC.

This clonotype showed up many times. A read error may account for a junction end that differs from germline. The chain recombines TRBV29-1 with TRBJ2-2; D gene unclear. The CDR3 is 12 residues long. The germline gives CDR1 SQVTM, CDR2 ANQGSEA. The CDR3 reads CGIRVVVGELFF. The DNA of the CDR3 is TGTGGTATAAGAGTGGTTGTCGGGGAGCTGTTTTTT.

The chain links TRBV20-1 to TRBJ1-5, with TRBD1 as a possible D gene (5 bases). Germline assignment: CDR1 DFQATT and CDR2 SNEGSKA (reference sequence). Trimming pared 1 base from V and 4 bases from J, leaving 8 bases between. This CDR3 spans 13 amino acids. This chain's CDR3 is CSARATGNQPQHF. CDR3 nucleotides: TGCAGTGCTAGAGCCACAGGTAATCAGCCCCAGCATTTT.

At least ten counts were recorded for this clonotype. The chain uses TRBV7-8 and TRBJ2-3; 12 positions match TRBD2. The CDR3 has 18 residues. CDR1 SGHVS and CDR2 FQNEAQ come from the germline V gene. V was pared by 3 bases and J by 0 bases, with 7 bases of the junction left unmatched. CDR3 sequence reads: CASSFGLAGTLSTDTQYF. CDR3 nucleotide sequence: TGTGCCAGCAGCTTCGGACTAGCGGGGACCCTTAGCACAGATACGCAGTATTTT.

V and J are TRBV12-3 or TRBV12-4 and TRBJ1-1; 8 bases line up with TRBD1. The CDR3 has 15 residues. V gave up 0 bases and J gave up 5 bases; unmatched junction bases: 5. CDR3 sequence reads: CASSLATGGVTEAFF. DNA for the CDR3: TGTGCCAGCAGTTTAGCCACAGGGGGTGTAACTGAAGCTTTCTTT.

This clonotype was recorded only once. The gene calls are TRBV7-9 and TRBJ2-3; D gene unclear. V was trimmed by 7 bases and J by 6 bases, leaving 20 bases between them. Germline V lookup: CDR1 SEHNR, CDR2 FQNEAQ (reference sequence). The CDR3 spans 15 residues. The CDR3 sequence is CASTSYKTATDTQYF. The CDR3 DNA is TGTGCCAGCACCAGTTACAAAACGGCGACGGATACGCAGTATTTT.

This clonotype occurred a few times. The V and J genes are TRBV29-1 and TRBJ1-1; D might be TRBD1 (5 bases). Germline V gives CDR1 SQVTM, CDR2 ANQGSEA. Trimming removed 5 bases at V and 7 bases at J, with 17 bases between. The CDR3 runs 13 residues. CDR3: CSVPGRGLSEAFF. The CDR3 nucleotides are TGCAGCGTTCCGGGACGCGGGCTGAGTGAAGCTTTCTTT.

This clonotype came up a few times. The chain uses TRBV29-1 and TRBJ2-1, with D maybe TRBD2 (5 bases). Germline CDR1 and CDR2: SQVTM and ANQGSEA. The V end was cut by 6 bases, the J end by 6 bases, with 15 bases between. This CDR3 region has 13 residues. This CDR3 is CSVAGLGGNEQFF. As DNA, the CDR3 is TGCAGCGTCGCTGGACTGGGTGGCAATGAGCAGTTCTTC.

The CDR3 is CSAPHSGTQYNEQFF. Written as DNA, the CDR3 is TGCAGTGCTCCACATAGCGGGACTCAGTACAATGAGCAGTTCTTC. The chain is built from TRBV20-1 and TRBJ2-1; 8 bases are a match to TRBD2. CDR3 length: 15 amino acids. Germline-derived CDR1 and CDR2 are DFQATT and SNEGSKA (reference sequence). Trimming at V came to 5 bases and at J to 4 bases, leaving 10 bases not matched to a gene.

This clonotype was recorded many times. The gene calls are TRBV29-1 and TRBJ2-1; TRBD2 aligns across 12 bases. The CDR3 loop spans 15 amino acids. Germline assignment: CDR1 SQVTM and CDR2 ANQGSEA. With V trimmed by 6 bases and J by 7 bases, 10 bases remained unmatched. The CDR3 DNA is TGCAGCGTCGTGACTAGCGGGAGAACGGCGAATGAGCAGTTCTTC. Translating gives CSVVTSGRTANEQFF.

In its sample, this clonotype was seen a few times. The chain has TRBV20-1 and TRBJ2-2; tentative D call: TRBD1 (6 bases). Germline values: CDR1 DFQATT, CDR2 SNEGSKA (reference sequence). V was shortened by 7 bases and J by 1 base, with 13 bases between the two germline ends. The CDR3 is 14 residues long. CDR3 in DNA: TGCAGTGTTACCCCGACAGGGAACACCGGGGAGCTGTTTTTT. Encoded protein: CSVTPTGNTGELFF.

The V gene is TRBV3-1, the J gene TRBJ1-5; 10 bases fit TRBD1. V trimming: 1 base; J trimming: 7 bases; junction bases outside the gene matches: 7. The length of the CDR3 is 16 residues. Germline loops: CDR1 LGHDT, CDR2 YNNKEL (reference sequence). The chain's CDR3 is CASSQADRGLGQPQHF. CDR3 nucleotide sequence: TGTGCCAGCAGCCAAGCAGACAGGGGGCTAGGGCAGCCCCAGCATTTT.

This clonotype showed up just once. The CDR3 loop reads CAWTELVGYEQFF. CDR3 coding DNA: TGTGCCTGGACTGAGTTGGTAGGATATGAGCAGTTCTTC. The V gene is TRBV30, the J gene TRBJ2-1; D ambiguous. Germline CDR1 reads GTSNPN; CDR2 reads SVGIG (reference sequence). This CDR3 is 13 amino acids long. Trimming took off 4 bases at V and 8 bases at J, with 15 bases between the two ends.

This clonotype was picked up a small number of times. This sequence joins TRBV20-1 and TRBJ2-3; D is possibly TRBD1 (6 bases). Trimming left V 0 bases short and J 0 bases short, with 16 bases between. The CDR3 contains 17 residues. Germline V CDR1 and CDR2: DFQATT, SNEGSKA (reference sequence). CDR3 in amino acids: CSARDRGRGGSTDTQYF. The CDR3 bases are TGCAGTGCTAGAGATAGGGGCCGAGGGGGTAGCACAGATACGCAGTATTTT.

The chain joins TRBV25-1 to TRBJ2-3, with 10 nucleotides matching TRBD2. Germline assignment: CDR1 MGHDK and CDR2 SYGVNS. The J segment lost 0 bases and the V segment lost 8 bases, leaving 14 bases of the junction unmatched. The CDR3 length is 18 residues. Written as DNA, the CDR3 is TGTGCCAGCGAACTAGGACTAGCGGATGCCCCTAGCACAGATACGCAGTATTTT. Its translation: CASELGLADAPSTDTQYF.